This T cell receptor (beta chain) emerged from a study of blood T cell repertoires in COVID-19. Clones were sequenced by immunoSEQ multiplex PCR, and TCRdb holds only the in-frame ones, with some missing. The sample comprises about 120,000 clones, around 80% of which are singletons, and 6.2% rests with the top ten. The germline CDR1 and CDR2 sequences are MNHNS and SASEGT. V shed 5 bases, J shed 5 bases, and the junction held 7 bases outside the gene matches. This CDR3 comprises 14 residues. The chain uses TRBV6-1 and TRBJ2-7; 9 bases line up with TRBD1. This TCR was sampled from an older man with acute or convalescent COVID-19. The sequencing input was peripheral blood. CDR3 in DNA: TGTGCCAGCAGTAATCCCGGGACAGGGCACGAGCAGTACTTC. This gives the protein CASSNPGTGHEQYF.